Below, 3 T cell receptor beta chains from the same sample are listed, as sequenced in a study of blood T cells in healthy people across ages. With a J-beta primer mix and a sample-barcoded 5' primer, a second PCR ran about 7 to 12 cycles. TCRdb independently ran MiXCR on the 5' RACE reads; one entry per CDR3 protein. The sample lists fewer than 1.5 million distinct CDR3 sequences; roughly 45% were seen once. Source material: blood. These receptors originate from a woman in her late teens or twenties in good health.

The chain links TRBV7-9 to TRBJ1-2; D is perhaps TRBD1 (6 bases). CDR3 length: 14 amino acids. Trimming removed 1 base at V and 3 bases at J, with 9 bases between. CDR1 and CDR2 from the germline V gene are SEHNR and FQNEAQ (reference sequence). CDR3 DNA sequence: TGTGCCAGCAGCTTAGGGGACACCCACTATGGCTACACCTTC. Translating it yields CASSLGDTHYGYTF.

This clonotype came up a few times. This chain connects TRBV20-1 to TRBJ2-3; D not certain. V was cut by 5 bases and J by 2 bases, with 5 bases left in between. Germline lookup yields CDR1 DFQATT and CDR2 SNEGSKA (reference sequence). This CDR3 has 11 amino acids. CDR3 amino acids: CSAGPTDTQYF. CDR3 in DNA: TGCAGTGCTGGGCCCACAGATACGCAGTATTTT.

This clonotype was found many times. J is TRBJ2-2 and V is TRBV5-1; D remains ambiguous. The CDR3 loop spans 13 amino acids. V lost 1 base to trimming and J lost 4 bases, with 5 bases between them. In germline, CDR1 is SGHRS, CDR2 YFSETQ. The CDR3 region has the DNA TGCGCCAGCAGCTTGTACCTCACCGGGGAGCTGTTTTTT. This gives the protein CASSLYLTGELFF.